This record covers a single TCR beta chain. The entry originates in a study of blood T cell repertoires in COVID-19. The wider study: Material from acute and convalescent COVID-19 was sourced from the United States, Italy and Spain. PBMCs, B-cell-depleted T cells, or T cells were the source of the cDNA or gDNA that made up the material.

Original processing methods: Counts of nucleated cells, estimated from reference gene primer amplification, were obtained. The assay was immunoSEQ multiplex PCR, and TCRdb's table has in-frame clones only and misses some. That table supplies the V and J calls and clone size; D and trimming were determined from the DNA. The table lists about 310,000 clones, about nine tenths of them singletons. V lost 0 bases and J lost 0; bases outside the gene matches: 6. CDR3 length equals 17 residues. Germline loops: CDR1 SGHRS, CDR2 YFSETQ. The TCR was taken from a man aged 50 to 60 with active or convalescent COVID-19. The V gene is TRBV5-1, the J gene TRBJ2-3; 8 bases agree with TRBD1. The sequencing input was peripheral blood. The CDR3 DNA follows: TGCGCCAGCAGCTTGGGGGACAGGATGAGTAGCACAGATACGCAGTATTTT. Amino acids: CASSLGDRMSSTDTQYF.